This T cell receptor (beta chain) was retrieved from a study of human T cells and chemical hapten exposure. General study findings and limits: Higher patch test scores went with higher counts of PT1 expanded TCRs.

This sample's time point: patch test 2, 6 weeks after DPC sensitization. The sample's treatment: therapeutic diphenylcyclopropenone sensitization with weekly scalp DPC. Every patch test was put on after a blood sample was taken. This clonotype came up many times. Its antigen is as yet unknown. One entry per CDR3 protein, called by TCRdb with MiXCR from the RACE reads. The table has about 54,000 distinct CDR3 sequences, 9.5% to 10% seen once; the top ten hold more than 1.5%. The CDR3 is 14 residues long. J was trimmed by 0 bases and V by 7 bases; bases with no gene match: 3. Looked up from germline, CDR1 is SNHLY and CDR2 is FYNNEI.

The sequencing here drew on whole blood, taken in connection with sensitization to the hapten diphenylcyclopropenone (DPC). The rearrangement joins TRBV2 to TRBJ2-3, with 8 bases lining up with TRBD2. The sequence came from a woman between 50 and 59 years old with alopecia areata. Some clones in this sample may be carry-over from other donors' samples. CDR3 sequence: CASIAGTSTDTQYF. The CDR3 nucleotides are TGTGCCAGCATAGCGGGGACTAGCACAGATACGCAGTATTTT. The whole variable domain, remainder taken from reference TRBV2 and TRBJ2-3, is EPEVTQTPSHQVTQMGQEVILRCVPISNHLYFYWYRQILGQKVEFLVSFYNNEISEKSEIFDDQFSVERPDGSNFTLKIRSTKLEDSAMYFCASIAGTSTDTQYFGPGTRLTVL.